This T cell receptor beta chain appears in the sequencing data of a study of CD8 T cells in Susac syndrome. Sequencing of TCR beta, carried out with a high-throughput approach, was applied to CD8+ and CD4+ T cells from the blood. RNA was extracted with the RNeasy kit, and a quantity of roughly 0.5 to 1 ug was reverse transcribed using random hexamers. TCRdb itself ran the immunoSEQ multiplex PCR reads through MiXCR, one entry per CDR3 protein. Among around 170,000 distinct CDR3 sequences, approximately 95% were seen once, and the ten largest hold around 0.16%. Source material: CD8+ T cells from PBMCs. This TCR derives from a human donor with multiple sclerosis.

This CDR3 is CSTAPRGGGETQYF. In nucleotides, the CDR3 is TGCAGCACGGCCCCACGGGGCGGGGGAGAGACCCAGTACTTC. V is TRBV29-1 and J is TRBJ2-5, with 7 bases fitting TRBD2. Germline V gene lookup returns CDR1 SQVTM and CDR2 ANQGSEA. The CDR3 totals 14 residues. V lost 8 bases and J lost 4; bases outside the gene matches: 13.